Each of the 6 T cell receptor beta chains below was sequenced from the same sample in a study of OX40 agonist ivuxolimab in advanced cancers. Clones were read by immunoSEQ multiplex PCR, and TCRdb kept only the in-frame ones, dropping some. The sample consists of roughly 92,000 clones, 90% of them appearing once. Source: CD4+ or CD8+ T cells sorted from blood, taken in a trial of the OX40 agonist ivuxolimab. All receptors come from an adult with an advanced solid tumor such as melanoma, head and neck, liver or kidney cancer.

The chain employs TRBV5-1 and TRBJ2-1; 8 bases line up with TRBD2. The CDR3 consists of 16 residues. J lost 0 bases, V lost 4 bases, and 6 bases had no gene match. Per the germline V gene, CDR1 is SGHRS and CDR2 is YFSETQ. In DNA form, the CDR3 reads TGCGCCAGCAGCGGGGGAAGCGGGAGCTCCTACAATGAGCAGTTCTTC. Translated: CASSGGSGSSYNEQFF.

The chain carries TRBV6-1 and TRBJ2-7; 12 positions match TRBD2. Germline V CDR1 and CDR2: MNHNS, SASEGT. V lost 2 bases, J lost 3 bases, and 14 bases stayed unmatched. The CDR3 has 19 amino acids. The CDR3 DNA sequence: TGTGCCAGCAGTGAAAGGACAGGGATTCTAGCGGGAGGGTTCTACGAGCAGTACTTC. Residues: CASSERTGILAGGFYEQYF.

The chain couples TRBV10-3 to TRBJ2-3; weak D call: TRBD1 (5 bases). The CDR3 contains 16 residues. Trimming took off 4 bases at V and 0 bases at J, with 14 bases between the two ends. Germline assignment: CDR1 ENHRY and CDR2 SYGVKD. The CDR3: CAISVGHPLSTDTQYF. The CDR3 nucleotides are TGTGCCATCAGTGTTGGACACCCCCTTAGCACAGATACGCAGTATTTT.

This clone was observed a handful of times. J is TRBJ1-2 and V is TRBV6-6; D uncertain. The ends were cut back, 6 bases at V and 6 bases at J, with 11 bases in the middle. Germline CDR1 reads MNHNY; CDR2 reads SVGAGI (reference sequence). The CDR3 has 12 amino acids. The CDR3 DNA reads TGTGCCAGCAGGCTCCAGGAAGATGGCTACACCTTC. It translates to CASRLQEDGYTF.

In this sample, this clone turned up once. The sample holds other DNA sequences that translate to the same CDR3. This rearrangement joins TRBV6-5 to TRBJ2-2; 7 bases agree with TRBD1. The CDR3 is 14 residues long. Germline CDR1 MNHEY, CDR2 SVGAGI. Germline trimming cut 6 bases from V and 1 base from J; bases unmatched to any gene: 2. CDR3 amino acids: CASSRTGNTGELFF. The CDR3 DNA follows: TGTGCCAGCAGCCGGACAGGGAACACCGGGGAGCTGTTTTTT.

The rearrangement joins TRBV2 to TRBJ2-7; 9 bases align to TRBD1. CDR3 length: 14 amino acids. V dropped 4 bases and J dropped 6; count of bases not matched to a gene: 7. CDR1 and CDR2 (germline): SNHLY, FYNNEI. CDR3 DNA sequence: TGTGCCAGCAGTGCGGCGGGACAGGGTCTCGAGCAGTACTTC. Translated: CASSAAGQGLEQYF.